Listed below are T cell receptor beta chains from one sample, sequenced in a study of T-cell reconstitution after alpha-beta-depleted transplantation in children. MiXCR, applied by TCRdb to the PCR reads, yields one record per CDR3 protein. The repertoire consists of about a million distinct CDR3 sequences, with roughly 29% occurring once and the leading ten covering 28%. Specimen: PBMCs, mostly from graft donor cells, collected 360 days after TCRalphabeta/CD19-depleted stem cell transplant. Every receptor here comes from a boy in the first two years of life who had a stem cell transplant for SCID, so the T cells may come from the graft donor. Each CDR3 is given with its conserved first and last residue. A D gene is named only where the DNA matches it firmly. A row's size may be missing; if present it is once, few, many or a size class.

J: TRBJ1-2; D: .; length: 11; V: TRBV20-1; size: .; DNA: TGCAGTGCTAGGGGGACGGGTGGCTACACCTTC; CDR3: CSARGTGGYTF
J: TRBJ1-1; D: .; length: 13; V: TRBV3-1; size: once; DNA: TGTGCCAGCAGCCAAGCGAGGGGATCGGAAGCTTTCTTT; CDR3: CASSQARGSEAFF
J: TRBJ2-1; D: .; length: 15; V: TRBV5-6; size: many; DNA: TGTGCCAGCAGCCTGGTGAAGTGGACCTACAATGAGCAGTTCTTC; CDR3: CASSLVKWTYNEQFF
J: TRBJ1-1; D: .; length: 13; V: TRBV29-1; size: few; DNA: TGCAGCGTCCCTGGACTGACGAACACTGAAGCTTTCTTT; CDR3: CSVPGLTNTEAFF
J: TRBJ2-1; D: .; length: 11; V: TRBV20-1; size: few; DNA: TGCAGTGCAGGATGGGACAATGAGCAGTTCTTC; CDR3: CSAGWDNEQFF
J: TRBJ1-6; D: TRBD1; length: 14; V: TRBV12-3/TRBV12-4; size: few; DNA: TGTGCCAGCACCCCCGGACAGGGAAATTCACCCCTCCACTTT; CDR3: CASTPGQGNSPLHF
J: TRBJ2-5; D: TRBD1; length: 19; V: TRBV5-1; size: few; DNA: TGCGCCAGCAGCTCGCCACCGGGACAGGGGATAAGGTACCAAGAGACCCAGTACTTC; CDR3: CASSSPPGQGIRYQETQYF
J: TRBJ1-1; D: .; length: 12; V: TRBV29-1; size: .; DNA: TGCAGCGGCGGACTCATGAACACTGAAGCTTTCTTT; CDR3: CSGGLMNTEAFF
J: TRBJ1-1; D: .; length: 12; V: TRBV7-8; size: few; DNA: TGTGCCAGCAGCTTAATCAGGGCTGAAGCTTTCTTT; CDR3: CASSLIRAEAFF
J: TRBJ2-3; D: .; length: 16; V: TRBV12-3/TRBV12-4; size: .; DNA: TGTGCCAGCAGTTTAGAGGCGACTAGTGGGGAGGATACGCAGTATTTT; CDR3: CASSLEATSGEDTQYF
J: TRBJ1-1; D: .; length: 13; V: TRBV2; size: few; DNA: TGTGCCACCCTGGGACGGTTGAACACTGAAGCTTTCTTT; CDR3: CATLGRLNTEAFF
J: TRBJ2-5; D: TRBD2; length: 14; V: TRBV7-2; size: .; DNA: TGTGCCAGCAGCTCCGGACTAGCGAGGGAGACCCAGTACTTC; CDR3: CASSSGLARETQYF
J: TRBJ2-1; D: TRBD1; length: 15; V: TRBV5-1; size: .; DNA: TGCGCCAGCAGCCCGCAAGACAGGGCTACACGTGAGCAGTTCTTC; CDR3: CASSPQDRATREQFF
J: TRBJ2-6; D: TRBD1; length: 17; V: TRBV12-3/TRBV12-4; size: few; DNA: TGTGCCAGCAGTCCTTCAGGGGGCCTCTCTGGGGCCAACGTCCTGACTTTC; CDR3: CASSPSGGLSGANVLTF
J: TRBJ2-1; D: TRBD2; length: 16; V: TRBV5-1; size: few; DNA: TGCGCCAGCAGCGCAACCGGGACTAACTCCTACAATGAGCAGTTCTTC; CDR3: CASSATGTNSYNEQFF
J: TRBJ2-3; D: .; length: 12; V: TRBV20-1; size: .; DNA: TGCAGTGCTAGGCAGAGCGGGGATACGCAGTATTTT; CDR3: CSARQSGDTQYF
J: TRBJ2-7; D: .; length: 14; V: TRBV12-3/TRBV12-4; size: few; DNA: TGTGCCAGCAGCCCTGTCGGACAGCCCTACGAGCAGTACTTC; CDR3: CASSPVGQPYEQYF
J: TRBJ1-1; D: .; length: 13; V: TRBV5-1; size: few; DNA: TGCGCCAGCAGAAGAAAATGGGACACTGAAGCTTTCTTT; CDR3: CASRRKWDTEAFF
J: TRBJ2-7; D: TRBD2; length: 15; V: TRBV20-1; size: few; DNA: TGCAGTGCTGGGACTAGCGGGGGGATCTTCTACGAGCAGTACTTC; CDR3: CSAGTSGGIFYEQYF
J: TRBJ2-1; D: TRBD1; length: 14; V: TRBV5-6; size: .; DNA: TGTGCCAGCAGCTTTGCAGGGGGTAGTAATGAGCAGTTCTTC; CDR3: CASSFAGGSNEQFF
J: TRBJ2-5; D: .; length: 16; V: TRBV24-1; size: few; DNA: TGTGCCACCAGTGACCTCGGGGGCGGGGGAGAAGAGACCCAGTACTTC; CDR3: CATSDLGGGGEETQYF
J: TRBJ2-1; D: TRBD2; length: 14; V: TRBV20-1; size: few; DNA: TGCAGTGCGACGGGGGGGTTGCCCTACAATGAGCAGTTCTTC; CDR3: CSATGGLPYNEQFF
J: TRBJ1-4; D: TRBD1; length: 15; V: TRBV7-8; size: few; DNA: TGTGCCAGCAGCCTGCCCCCAGGGGGTAGCGAAAAACTGTTTTTT; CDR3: CASSLPPGGSEKLFF
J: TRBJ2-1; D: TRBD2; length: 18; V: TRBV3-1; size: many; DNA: TGTGCCAGCAGCTCTAAATTTAGCGGGGTGAGCTCCTACAATGAGCAGTTCTTC; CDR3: CASSSKFSGVSSYNEQFF
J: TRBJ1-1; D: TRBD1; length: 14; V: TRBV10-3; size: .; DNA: TGTGCCATCAGGAAGACAGGGGATTACACTGAAGCTTTCTTT; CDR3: CAIRKTGDYTEAFF
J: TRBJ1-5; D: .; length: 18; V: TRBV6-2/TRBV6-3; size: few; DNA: TGTGCCAGCAGTTACTCTCAGAAACAGCGGTCGGTGCATCAGCCCCAGCATTTT; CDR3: CASSYSQKQRSVHQPQHF
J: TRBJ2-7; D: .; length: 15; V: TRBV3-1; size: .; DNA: TGTGCCAGCAGATTTCGATCTAGTGGGGACTACGAGCAGTACTTC; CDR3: CASRFRSSGDYEQYF
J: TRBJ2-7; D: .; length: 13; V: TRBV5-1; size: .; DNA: TGCGCCAGCAGCGCAGGGTACGCCTACGAGCAGTACTTC; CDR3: CASSAGYAYEQYF
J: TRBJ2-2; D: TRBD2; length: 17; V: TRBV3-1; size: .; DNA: TGTGCCAGCAGCCAAGCGGGTAGCGGGGGAAACACCGGGGAGCTGTTTTTT; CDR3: CASSQAGSGGNTGELFF
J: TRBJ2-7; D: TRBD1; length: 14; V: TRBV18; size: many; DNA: TGTGCCAGCTCACCACCGGGACAGGGGTACGAGCAGTACTTC; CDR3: CASSPPGQGYEQYF
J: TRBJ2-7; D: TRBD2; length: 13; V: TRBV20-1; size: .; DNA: TGCAGTGCAACGGTACTAGCGAACTACGAGCAGTACTTC; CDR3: CSATVLANYEQYF
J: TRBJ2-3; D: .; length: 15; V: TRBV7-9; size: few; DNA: TGTGCCAGCAGCGACACAGGGTCCCCCACAGATACGCAGTATTTT; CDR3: CASSDTGSPTDTQYF
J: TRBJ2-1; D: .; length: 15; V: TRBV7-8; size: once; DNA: TGTGCCAGCAGCTTAAGCCCTACCTCCTACAATGAGCAGTTCTTC; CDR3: CASSLSPTSYNEQFF
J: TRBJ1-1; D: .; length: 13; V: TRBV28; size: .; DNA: TGTGCCAGCAGAAGGGGTTTTAACACTGAAGCTTTCTTT; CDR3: CASRRGFNTEAFF
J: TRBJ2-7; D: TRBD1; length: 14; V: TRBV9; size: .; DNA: TGTGCCAGCAGCCCCACGGGACAGGGGAACGAGCAGTACTTC; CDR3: CASSPTGQGNEQYF
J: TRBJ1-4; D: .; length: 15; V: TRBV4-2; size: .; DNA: TGTGCCAGCAGCCCCTTTGGGCAGGGTCTCGAAAAACTGTTTTTT; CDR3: CASSPFGQGLEKLFF